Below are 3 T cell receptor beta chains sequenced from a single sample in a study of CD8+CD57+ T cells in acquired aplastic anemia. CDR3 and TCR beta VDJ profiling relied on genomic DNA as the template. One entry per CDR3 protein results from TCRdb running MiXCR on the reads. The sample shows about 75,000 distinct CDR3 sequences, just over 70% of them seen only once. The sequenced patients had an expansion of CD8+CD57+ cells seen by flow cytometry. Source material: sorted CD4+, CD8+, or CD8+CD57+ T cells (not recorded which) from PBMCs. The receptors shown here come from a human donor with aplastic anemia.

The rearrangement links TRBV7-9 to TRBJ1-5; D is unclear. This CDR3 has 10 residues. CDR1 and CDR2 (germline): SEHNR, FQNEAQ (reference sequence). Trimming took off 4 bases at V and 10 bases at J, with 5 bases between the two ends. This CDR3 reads CASSSSPQHF. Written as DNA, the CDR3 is TGTGCCAGCAGCTCCTCCCCCCAGCATTTT.

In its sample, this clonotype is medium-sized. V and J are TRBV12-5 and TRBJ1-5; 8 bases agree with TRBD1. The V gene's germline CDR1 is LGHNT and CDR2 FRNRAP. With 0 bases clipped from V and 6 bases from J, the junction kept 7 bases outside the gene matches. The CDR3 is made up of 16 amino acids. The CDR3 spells CASGLVRAGGVQPQHF. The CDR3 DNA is TGTGCTAGTGGTTTGGTACGGGCAGGGGGCGTTCAGCCCCAGCATTTT.

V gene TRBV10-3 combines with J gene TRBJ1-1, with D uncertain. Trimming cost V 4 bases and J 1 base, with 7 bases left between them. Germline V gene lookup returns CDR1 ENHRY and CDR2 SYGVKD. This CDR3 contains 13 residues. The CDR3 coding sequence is TGTGCCATCAGTGTACAACAGAACACTGAAGCTTTCTTT. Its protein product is CAISVQQNTEAFF.